This TCR beta chain derives from a study of cytomegalovirus exposure and HLA in healthy donors. Study-level background: Unique TCR beta sequences numbering approximately 120 million came from roughly 180 million T cells in an earlier analysis. Overall study findings and caveats: Some 150 TCR beta chains were listed as cytomegalovirus-associated. A previous analysis found most TCR beta V segments productive roughly 87% or roughly 30% of the time.

CDR1 and CDR2 from the germline V gene are LNHDA and SQIVND (reference sequence). J was trimmed by 7 bases and V by 1 base; bases with no gene match: 5. CDR3 size: 15 residues. PCR used 60 Vbeta primers and 13 Jbeta primers. As originally analysed: Tens of millions of unique TCR beta chains, 9.5 million to 14 million shared, were counted in a later analysis. Assay: immunoSEQ multiplex PCR; the TCRdb copy retains only in-frame clones and omits some. D and trimming were read from the DNA, whereas the V and J calls and clone size are those reported in that table. Among approximately 150,000 clones listed, around three quarters were seen once. As regards this clone: The target antigen is unknown.

Sequencing was performed on PBMCs. This clonotype was sampled from a middle-aged man in good health and CMV-seropositive. The V and J genes are TRBV19 and TRBJ1-4, with 8 bases matching TRBD1. Here the CDR3 reads CASSIGTGGFEKLFF. The CDR3 DNA is TGTGCCAGTAGTATAGGAACAGGGGGATTTGAAAAACTGTTTTTT.